The clone carrying this TCR beta chain appeared a few times. What it binds is unknown. This record comes from a study of T cell repertoires in cytomegalovirus infection. CDR3 length equals 13 residues. Germline V gene sequence: CDR1 MGHRA, CDR2 YSYEKL. The V and J ends lost 1 base and 5 bases respectively, with 9 bases between them. Each CDR3 protein gets one entry after TCRdb re-called the reads with MiXCR. The sample lists 140,000 to 150,000 distinct CDR3 sequences, approximately 30% occurring once. Material: CD8+ T cells from cultured PBMCs, obtained from culture after CMV antigen stimulation. The V gene is TRBV4-1, the J gene TRBJ2-7; D perhaps matches TRBD2 (6 bases). This TCR was sampled from a human donor in good health (CMV status not recorded). Some clones in this sample may be carry-over from other donors' samples. In nucleotides, the CDR3 is TGCGCCAGCAGCCAAGTCACGGGAGACGAGCAGTACTTC. The encoded protein is CASSQVTGDEQYF.